This T cell receptor beta chain was recovered during a study of a mutant IDH1 vaccine in newly diagnosed glioma. Study-wide background: Across weeks 1, 3, 5, 7, 11, 15, 19 and 23, patients received a vaccination each time, eight in all.

Turning to this clone: Its antigen is unknown.

CDR1 is SGHTA, CDR2 FQGNSA, per germline. V lost 2 bases, J lost 7 bases, and 6 bases stayed unmatched. This CDR3 has 14 amino acids. Here immunoSEQ multiplex PCR was the method, and the copy in TCRdb shows in-frame clones only, minus some. The table has some 22,000 clones, 70% to 80% seen once. The time point here: week 11, during vaccination. Vaccination comprised doses that each held 300 ug of mutant IDH1 20-mer peptide, plus topical imiquimod. The V call is TRBV7-2, the J call TRBJ1-2; TRBD1 matches 8 bases. Sequences were derived from PBMCs, sampled from a glioma patient whose treatment included an IDH1 peptide vaccine. The TCR originated in a man aged 35 to 55 with glioma. The CDR3 here is CASSLRDRFPGYTF. The DNA of the CDR3 is TGTGCCAGCAGCTTAAGGGACAGGTTTCCTGGCTACACCTTC.